These 18 T cell receptor beta chains came from one sample sequenced in a study of T cells in localized non-small cell lung cancer. TCRdb's table, derived via immunoSEQ multiplex PCR, lists solely in-frame clones and lacks some. The repertoire includes under 5,500 clones, approximately 93% of them detected once, and less than 3% sits in the top ten. The source was peripheral blood, collected before any cancer treatment. These receptors came from a woman aged 35-75 years with stage I lung adenocarcinoma.

This clone was detected once. The rearrangement links TRBV2 to TRBJ2-3; 9 bases are shared with TRBD2. CDR3 length equals 14 residues. Germline CDR1 is SNHLY and CDR2 is FYNNEI. V trimming: 6 bases; J trimming: 4 bases; junction bases outside the gene matches: 5. DNA of the CDR3: TGTGCCAGCAGCGAGCGGGAGGCGTCAGATACGCAGTATTTT. Protein sequence: CASSEREASDTQYF. The full variable domain, in which reference TRBV2 and TRBJ2-3 provide the parts outside the CDR3, is EPEVTQTPSHQVTQMGQEVILRCVPISNHLYFYWYRQILGQKVEFLVSFYNNEISEKSEIFDDQFSVERPDGSNFTLKIRSTKLEDSAMYFCASSEREASDTQYFGPGTRLTVL.

The chain couples TRBV7-2 to TRBJ2-2; 7 positions match TRBD1. Germline V gene data show CDR1 as SGHTA and CDR2 as FQGNSA. J lost 4 bases, V lost 1 base, and 6 bases had no gene match. This CDR3 is built from 16 residues. CDR3 DNA sequence: TGTGCCAGCAGCTTAGGAGGGGGCGCGGGCACCGGGGAGCTGTTTTTT. Its protein is CASSLGGGAGTGELFF. Supplemented by reference TRBV7-2 and TRBJ2-2, the full variable domain reads GAGVSQSPSNKVTEKGKDVELRCDPISGHTALYWYRQSLGQGLEFLIYFQGNSAPDKSGLPSDRFSAERTGGSVSTLTIQRTQQEDSAVYLCASSLGGGAGTGELFFGEGSRLTVL.

This clone showed up just once. The gene calls are TRBV6-5 and TRBJ1-3, with D unclear. The CDR3 consists of 15 residues. The germline CDR1 and CDR2 sequences are MNHEY and SVGAGI. The V gene lost 6 bases and the J gene lost 0 bases, with 12 bases spanning the gap. The DNA for the CDR3 is TGTGCCAGCAGGTCCGCGGGGAACTCTGGAAACACCATATATTTT. Translated, it gives CASRSAGNSGNTIYF.

The J gene is TRBJ2-1, the V gene TRBV5-1; maybe TRBD2 (6 bases). Trimming took 4 bases from V and 4 from J, leaving 18 bases between them. Germline CDR1 is SGHRS and CDR2 is YFSETQ. The CDR3 has 16 residues. CDR3 loop: CASSPGLLIPYNEQFF. CDR3 DNA sequence: TGCGCCAGCAGCCCGGGACTTCTTATACCTTACAATGAGCAGTTCTTC.

V gene TRBV5-5 combines with J gene TRBJ1-2, with D perhaps matching TRBD1 (6 bases). Germline V gene data show CDR1 as SGHKS and CDR2 as YYEKEE (reference sequence). This CDR3 has 13 residues. V lost 4 bases to trimming and J lost 5 bases, with 12 bases between them. CDR3 sequence reads: CASSTQGEYGYTF. In DNA form, the CDR3 reads TGTGCCAGCAGCACACAGGGAGAATATGGCTACACCTTC.

CDR3 residues: CASSLFPGQGTDTQYF. The CDR3, as DNA: TGCGCCAGCAGCTTGTTCCCGGGACAGGGCACAGATACGCAGTATTTT. The genes are TRBV5-1 and TRBJ2-3; 8 positions agree with TRBD1. In germline, CDR1 is SGHRS, CDR2 YFSETQ. The CDR3 loop spans 16 amino acids. V lost 1 base and J lost 1; bases outside the gene matches: 5.

The chain has TRBV11-2 and TRBJ2-7; tentative D call: TRBD2 (7 bases). The CDR3 is made up of 15 amino acids. In germline, CDR1 is SGHAT, CDR2 FQNNGV. V lost 4 bases to trimming and J lost 5 bases, with 18 bases between them. This chain's CDR3 is CASSSGRRGGDEQYF. DNA for the CDR3: TGTGCCAGCAGCTCCGGACGCAGGGGAGGGGACGAGCAGTACTTC.

The chain is built from TRBV10-3 and TRBJ1-2, with D possibly being TRBD1 (6 bases). Per germline, CDR1 ENHRY and CDR2 SYGVKD. The CDR3 is made up of 13 amino acids. Deletions cut 10 bases from V and 1 base from J, with 13 bases between. The CDR3 here is CATQGHGNYGYTF. The CDR3 region has the DNA TGTGCCACACAGGGCCACGGTAACTATGGCTACACCTTC.

The rearrangement joins TRBV7-2 to TRBJ2-1; D is possibly TRBD2 (6 bases). CDR3 length: 15 residues. Trimming cost V 6 bases and J 5 bases, with 17 bases left between them. Germline V lookup: CDR1 SGHTA, CDR2 FQGNSA. CDR3 bases: TGTGCCAGCAGTCCCAGGGAGGTAGTGAACAATGAGCAGTTCTTC. Protein product: CASSPREVVNNEQFF.

The gene calls are TRBV5-1 and TRBJ2-1; 10 bases fit TRBD2. The CDR3 extends over 17 amino acids. Germline V gene data show CDR1 as SGHRS and CDR2 as YFSETQ. Unmatched junction bases numbered 13, after V lost 4 bases and J lost 6 bases. CDR3 DNA sequence: TGCGCCAGCAGCCTCCGATCTCTAGCGGGAGCGACCAATGAGCAGTTCTTC. This codes for CASSLRSLAGATNEQFF.

This chain uses TRBV30 with TRBJ1-5; D gene uncertain. The ends were cut back, 5 bases at V and 4 bases at J, with 12 bases in the middle. The CDR3 runs to 13 residues. Germline V gives CDR1 GTSNPN, CDR2 SVGIG (reference sequence). The CDR3 coding sequence is TGTGCCTGGGGGCCGGGGATAAATCAGCCCCAGCATTTT. The encoded protein is CAWGPGINQPQHF.

The chain carries TRBV5-1 and TRBJ2-1, with TRBD2 identical over 9 bases. V shed 5 bases, J shed 8 bases, and the junction held 8 bases outside the gene matches. Germline V CDR1 and CDR2: SGHRS, YFSETQ. The CDR3 contains 14 residues. The CDR3 loop reads CASRKLAGEYEQFF. CDR3 nucleotide sequence: TGCGCCAGCAGAAAATTAGCGGGAGAGTATGAGCAGTTCTTC.

The chain carries TRBV7-6 and TRBJ2-3; 11 positions agree with TRBD2. Germline trimming cut 0 bases from V and 2 bases from J; bases unmatched to any gene: 7. The germline gives CDR1 SGHVS, CDR2 FNYEAQ. This CDR3 has 18 amino acids. The CDR3 loop reads CASSLAPGTSGATDTQYF. In DNA, the CDR3 is TGTGCCAGCAGCTTAGCGCCCGGGACTAGCGGAGCCACAGATACGCAGTATTTT.

The CDR3 region has the DNA TGTGCCAGCAGCGCCCTGGAGACCCAGTACTTC. Its translation is CASSALETQYF. The chain joins TRBV7-9 to TRBJ2-5; D remains ambiguous. CDR1 is SEHNR and CDR2 is FQNEAQ in the germline V gene (reference sequence). The length of the CDR3 is 11 residues. Trimming left V 5 bases short and J 5 bases short, with 6 bases between. Combining the CDR3 with reference TRBV7-9 and TRBJ2-5 gives the whole variable domain DTGVSQNPRHKITKRGQNVTFRCDPISEHNRLYWYRQTLGQGPEFLTYFQNEAQLEKSRLLSDRFSAERPKGSFSTLEIQRTEQGDSAMYLCASSALETQYFGPGTRLLVL.

The V call is TRBV5-1, the J call TRBJ1-4; D perhaps matches TRBD1 (5 bases). CDR1 is SGHRS, CDR2 YFSETQ, per germline. CDR3 length: 17 residues. Trimming left V 1 base short and J 3 bases short, with 16 bases between. The DNA for the CDR3 is TGCGCCAGCAGCTTGTTGGCAGGGTCGGTGGCTAATGAAAAACTGTTTTTT. It specifies CASSLLAGSVANEKLFF.

The chain combines TRBV6-1 with TRBJ1-2; D gene ambiguous. CDR1 and CDR2 (germline): MNHNS, SASEGT. The CDR3 is made up of 12 amino acids. Trimming removed 7 bases at V and 8 bases at J, with 14 bases between. The CDR3 DNA reads as TGTGCCAGCACCTTCATGGGCGGAGGCTACACCTTC. It is translated as CASTFMGGGYTF.

The chain combines TRBV6-6 with TRBJ1-1, with a possible D match to TRBD1 (5 bases). This CDR3 comprises 13 residues. Trimming took off 8 bases at V and 4 bases at J, with 14 bases between the two ends. Germline loops: CDR1 MNHNY, CDR2 SVGAGI (reference sequence). The CDR3 DNA follows: TGTGCCAGCGCGGATAGGGGTGGCACTGAAGCTTTCTTT. Protein: CASADRGGTEAFF.

CDR3 amino acids: CASSGGQGGYGYTF. The DNA of the CDR3 is TGCGCCAGCAGCGGCGGACAGGGGGGCTATGGCTACACCTTC. V usage is TRBV5-1 and J usage is TRBJ1-2, with 10 bases that match TRBD1. Germline CDR1 and CDR2: SGHRS and YFSETQ. Trimming removed 4 bases from V and 4 bases from J; junction bases left unmatched: 4. This CDR3 is 14 amino acids long.